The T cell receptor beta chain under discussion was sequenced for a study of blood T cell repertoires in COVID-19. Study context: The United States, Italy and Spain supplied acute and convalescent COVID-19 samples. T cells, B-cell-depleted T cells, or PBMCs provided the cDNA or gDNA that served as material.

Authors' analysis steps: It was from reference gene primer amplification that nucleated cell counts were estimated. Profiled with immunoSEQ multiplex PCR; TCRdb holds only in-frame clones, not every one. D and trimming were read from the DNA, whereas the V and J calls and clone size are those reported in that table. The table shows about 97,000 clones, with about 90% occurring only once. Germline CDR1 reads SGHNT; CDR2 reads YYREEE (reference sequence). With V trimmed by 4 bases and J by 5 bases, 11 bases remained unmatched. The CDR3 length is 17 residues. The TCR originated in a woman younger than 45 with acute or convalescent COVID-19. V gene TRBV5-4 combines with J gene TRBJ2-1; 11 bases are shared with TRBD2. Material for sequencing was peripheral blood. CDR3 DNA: TGTGCCAGCAGCACAGCTAGCGGGGGGACCCCGAACAATGAGCAGTTCTTC. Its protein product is CASSTASGGTPNNEQFF. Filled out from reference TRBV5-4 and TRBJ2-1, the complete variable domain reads ETGVTQSPTHLIKTRGQQVTLRCSSQSGHNTVSWYQQALGQGPQFIFQYYREEENGRGNFPPRFSGLQFPNYSSELNVNALELDDSALYLCASSTASGGTPNNEQFFGPGTRLTVL.